What follows describes a single T cell receptor beta chain. Trimming cost V 5 bases and J 0 bases, with 8 bases left between them. The V gene's germline CDR1 is SEHNR and CDR2 FQNEAQ (reference sequence). This CDR3 has 15 residues. The record originates from a study of control samples from healthy donors and cancer patients. TCRdb's table, derived via immunoSEQ multiplex PCR, lists solely in-frame clones and lacks some. The sample consists of about 77,000 clones, roughly 92% of them appearing once. This receptor was obtained from a woman aged 60-75 years in good health. The sample taken for sequencing was blood. The chain is built from TRBV7-9 and TRBJ1-6; D is undetermined. CDR3 amino acids: CASSPSGSYNSPLHF. The CDR3, as DNA: TGTGCCAGCAGCCCCAGCGGCTCCTATAATTCACCCCTCCACTTT.